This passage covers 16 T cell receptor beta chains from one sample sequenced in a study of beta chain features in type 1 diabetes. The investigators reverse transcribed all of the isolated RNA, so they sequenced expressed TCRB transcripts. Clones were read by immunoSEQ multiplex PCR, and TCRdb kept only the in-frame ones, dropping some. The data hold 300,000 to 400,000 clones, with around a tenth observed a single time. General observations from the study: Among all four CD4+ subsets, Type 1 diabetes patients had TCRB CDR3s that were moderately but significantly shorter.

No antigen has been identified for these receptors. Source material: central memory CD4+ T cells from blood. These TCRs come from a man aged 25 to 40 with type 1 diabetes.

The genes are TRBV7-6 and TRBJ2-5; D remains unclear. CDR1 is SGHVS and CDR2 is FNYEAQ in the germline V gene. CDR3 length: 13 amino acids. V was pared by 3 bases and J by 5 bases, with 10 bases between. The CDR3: CASSFSPGETQYF. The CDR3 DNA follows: TGTGCCAGCAGCTTTTCTCCCGGGGAGACCCAGTACTTC.

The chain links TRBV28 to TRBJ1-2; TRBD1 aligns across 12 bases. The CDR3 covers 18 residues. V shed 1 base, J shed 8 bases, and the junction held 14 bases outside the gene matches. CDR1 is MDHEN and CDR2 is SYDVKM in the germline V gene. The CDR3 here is CASSLSGTGGNRVGGYTF. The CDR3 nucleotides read TGTGCCAGCAGTTTATCCGGGACAGGGGGCAATCGAGTGGGAGGCTACACCTTC.

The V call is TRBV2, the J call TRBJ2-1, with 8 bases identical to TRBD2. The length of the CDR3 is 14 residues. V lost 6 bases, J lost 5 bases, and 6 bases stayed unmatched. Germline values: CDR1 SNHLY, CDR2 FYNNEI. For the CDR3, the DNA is TGTGCCAGCAGGGGTCGAGCGGGAGACAATGAGCAGTTCTTC. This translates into CASRGRAGDNEQFF.

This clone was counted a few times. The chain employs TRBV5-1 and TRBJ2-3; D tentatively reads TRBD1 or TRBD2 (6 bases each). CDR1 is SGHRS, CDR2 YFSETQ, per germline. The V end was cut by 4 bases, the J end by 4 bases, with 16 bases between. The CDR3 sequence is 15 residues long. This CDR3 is CASSQNPGGADTQYF. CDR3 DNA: TGCGCCAGCAGCCAAAACCCCGGGGGCGCAGATACGCAGTATTTT.

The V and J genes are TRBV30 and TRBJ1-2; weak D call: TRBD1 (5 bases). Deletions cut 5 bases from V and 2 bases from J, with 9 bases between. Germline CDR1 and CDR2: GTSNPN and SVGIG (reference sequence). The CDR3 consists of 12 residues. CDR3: CAWHQGNYGYTF. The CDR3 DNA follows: TGTGCCTGGCATCAGGGAAACTATGGCTACACCTTC.

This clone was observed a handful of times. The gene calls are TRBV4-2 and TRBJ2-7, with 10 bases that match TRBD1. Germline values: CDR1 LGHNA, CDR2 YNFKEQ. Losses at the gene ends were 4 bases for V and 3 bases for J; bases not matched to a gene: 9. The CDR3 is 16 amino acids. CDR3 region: CASSPRGTGAYYEQYF. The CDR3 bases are TGTGCCAGCAGCCCCAGGGGGACAGGGGCATACTACGAGCAGTACTTC.

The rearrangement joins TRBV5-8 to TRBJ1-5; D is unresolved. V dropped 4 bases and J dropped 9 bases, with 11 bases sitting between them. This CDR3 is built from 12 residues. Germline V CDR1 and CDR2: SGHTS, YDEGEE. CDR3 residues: CASSRLGGPQHF. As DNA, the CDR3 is TGTGCCAGCAGCCGGCTTGGAGGGCCCCAGCATTTT.

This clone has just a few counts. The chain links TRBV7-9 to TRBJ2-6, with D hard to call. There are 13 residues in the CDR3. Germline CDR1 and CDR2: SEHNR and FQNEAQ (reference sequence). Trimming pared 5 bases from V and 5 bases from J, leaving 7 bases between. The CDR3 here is CASSPPRANVLTF. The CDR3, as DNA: TGTGCCAGCAGCCCCCCCCGGGCCAACGTCCTGACTTTC.

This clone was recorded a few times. The CDR3 region is CANSVGTVSQETQYF. The CDR3 nucleotides are TGTGCCAATAGTGTAGGGACAGTATCCCAAGAGACCCAGTACTTC. The V call is TRBV6-1, the J call TRBJ2-5, with 7 bases identical to TRBD1. The trim removed 10 bases at V and 1 base at J, leaving 12 bases unmatched. The CDR3 totals 15 residues. Germline V CDR1 and CDR2: MNHNS, SASEGT.

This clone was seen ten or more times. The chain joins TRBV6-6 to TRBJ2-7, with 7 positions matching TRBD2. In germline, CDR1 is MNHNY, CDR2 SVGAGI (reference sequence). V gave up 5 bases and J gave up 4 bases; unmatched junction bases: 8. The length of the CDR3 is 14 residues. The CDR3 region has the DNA TGTGCCAGCAGTCTTACAGCGGGAAGGTACGAGCAGTACTTC. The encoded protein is CASSLTAGRYEQYF.

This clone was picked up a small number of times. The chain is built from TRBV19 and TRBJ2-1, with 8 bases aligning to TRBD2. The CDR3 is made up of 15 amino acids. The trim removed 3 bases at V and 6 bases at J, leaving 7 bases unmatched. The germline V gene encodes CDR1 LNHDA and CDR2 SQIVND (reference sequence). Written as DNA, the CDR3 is TGTGCCAGTAGTATGGCGGGAGGTATGGGCAATGAGCAGTTCTTC. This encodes CASSMAGGMGNEQFF.

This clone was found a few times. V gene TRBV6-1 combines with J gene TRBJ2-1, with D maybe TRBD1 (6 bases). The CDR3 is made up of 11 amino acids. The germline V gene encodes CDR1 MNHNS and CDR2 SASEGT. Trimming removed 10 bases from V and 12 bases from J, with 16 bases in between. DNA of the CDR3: TGTGCCACCACACAGGGCCAGAGGCAGTTCTTC. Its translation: CATTQGQRQFF.

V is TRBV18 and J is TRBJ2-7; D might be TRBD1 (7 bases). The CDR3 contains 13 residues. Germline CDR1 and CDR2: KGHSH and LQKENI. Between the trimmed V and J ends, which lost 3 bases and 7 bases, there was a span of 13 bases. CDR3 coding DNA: TGTGCCAGCTCACCGGGGTCAGGGGGGGAGCAGTACTTC. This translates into CASSPGSGGEQYF.

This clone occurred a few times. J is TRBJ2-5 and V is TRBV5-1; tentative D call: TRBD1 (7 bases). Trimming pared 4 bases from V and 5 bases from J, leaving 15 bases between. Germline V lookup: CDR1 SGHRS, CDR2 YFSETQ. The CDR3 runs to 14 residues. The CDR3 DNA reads TGCGCCAGCAGCGCGGGTGGAGGGGGCGAGACCCAGTACTTC. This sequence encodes CASSAGGGGETQYF.

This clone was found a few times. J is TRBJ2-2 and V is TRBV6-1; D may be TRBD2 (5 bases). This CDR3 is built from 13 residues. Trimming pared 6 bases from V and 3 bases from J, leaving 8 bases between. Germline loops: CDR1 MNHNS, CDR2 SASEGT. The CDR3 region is CASREVDTGELFF. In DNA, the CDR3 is TGTGCCAGCAGGGAGGTCGACACCGGGGAGCTGTTTTTT.

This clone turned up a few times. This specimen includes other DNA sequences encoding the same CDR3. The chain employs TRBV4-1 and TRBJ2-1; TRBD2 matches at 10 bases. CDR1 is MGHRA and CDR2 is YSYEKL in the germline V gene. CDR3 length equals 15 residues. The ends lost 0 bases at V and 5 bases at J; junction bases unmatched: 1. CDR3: CASSQELAGHNEQFF. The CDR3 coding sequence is TGCGCCAGCAGCCAAGAACTAGCGGGGCACAATGAGCAGTTCTTC.